This T cell receptor (beta chain) was sequenced during a study of T cells in Graves' hyperthyroidism and ophthalmopathy. The CDR3 is made up of 15 amino acids. V gave up 2 bases and J gave up 9 bases; unmatched junction bases: 5. Germline lookup yields CDR1 SGHTA and CDR2 FQGNSA. Researchers amplified the TCR beta CDR3 regions from RNA transcripts. First-round RT-PCR targeting the TCR CDR3 was performed with the HTBI primer set. MiXCR was run by TCRdb on the multiplex PCR reads, yielding one entry per CDR3 protein. The sample contains hundreds of thousands of distinct CDR3 sequences, roughly 46% of which appear only once. This clonotype was seen at least ten times.

The chain couples TRBV7-2 to TRBJ1-6; the match to TRBD1 covers 9 bases. The clonotype comes from a woman aged 18-29 years with Graves' hyperthyroidism. Sequences were obtained from peripheral blood or thyroid tissue (not recorded which). CDR3 sequence: CASSLIGQGISPLHF. For the CDR3, the DNA is TGTGCCAGCAGCTTAATCGGACAGGGGATTTCACCCCTCCACTTT.